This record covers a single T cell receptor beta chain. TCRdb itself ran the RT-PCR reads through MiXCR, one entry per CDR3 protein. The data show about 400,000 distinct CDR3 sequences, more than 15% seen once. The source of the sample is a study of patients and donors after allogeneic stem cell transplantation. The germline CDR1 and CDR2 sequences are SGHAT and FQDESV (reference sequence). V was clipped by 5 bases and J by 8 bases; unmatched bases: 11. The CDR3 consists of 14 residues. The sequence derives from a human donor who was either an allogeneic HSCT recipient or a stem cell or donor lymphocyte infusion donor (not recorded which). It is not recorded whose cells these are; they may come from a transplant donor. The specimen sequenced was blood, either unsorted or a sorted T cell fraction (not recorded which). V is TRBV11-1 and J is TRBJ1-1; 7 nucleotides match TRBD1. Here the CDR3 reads CASSIQTGMVEAFF. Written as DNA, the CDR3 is TGTGCCAGCAGCATCCAGACAGGGATGGTCGAAGCTTTCTTT.